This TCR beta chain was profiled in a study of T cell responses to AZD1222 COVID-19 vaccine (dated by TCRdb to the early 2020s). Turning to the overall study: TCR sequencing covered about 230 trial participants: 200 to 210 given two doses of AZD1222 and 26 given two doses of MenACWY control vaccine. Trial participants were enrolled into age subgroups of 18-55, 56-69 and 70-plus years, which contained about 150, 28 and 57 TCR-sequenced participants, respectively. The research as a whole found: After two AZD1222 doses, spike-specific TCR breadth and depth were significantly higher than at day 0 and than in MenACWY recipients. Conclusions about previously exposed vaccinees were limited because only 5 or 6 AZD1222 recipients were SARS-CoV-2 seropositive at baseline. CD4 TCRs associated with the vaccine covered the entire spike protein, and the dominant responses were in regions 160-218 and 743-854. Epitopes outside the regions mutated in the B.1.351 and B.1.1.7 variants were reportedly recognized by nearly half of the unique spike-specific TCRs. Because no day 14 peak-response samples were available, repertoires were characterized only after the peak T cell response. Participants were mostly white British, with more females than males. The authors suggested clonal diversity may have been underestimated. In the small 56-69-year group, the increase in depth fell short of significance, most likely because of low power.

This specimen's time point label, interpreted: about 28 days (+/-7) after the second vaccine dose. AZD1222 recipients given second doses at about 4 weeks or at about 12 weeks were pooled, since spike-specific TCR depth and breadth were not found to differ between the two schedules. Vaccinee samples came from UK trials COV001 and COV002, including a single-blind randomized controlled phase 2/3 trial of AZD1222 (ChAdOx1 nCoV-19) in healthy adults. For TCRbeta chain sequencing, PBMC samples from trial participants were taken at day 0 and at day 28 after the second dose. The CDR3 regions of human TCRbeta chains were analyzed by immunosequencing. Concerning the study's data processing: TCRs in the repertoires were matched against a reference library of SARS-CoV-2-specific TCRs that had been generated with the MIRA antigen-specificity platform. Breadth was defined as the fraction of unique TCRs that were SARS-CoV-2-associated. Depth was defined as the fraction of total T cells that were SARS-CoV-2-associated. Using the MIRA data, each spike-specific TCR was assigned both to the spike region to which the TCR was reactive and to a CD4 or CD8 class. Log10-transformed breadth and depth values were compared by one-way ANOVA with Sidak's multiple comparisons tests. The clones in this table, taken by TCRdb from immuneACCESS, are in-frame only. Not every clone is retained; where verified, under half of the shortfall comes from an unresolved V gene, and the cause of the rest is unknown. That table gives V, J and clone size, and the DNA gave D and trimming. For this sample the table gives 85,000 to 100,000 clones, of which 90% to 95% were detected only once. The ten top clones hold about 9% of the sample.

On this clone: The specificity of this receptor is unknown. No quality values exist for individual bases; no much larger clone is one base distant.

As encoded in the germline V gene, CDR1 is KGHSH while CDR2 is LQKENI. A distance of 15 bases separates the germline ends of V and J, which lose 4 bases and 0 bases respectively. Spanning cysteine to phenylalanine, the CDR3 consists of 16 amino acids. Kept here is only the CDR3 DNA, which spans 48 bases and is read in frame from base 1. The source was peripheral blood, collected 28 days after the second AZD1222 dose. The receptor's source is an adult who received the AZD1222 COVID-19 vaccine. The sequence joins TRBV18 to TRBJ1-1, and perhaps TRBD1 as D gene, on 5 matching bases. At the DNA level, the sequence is TGTGCCAGCTCACGTTTCGACAGCACAATGAACACTGAAGCTTTCTTT. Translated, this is CASSRFDSTMNTEAFF.